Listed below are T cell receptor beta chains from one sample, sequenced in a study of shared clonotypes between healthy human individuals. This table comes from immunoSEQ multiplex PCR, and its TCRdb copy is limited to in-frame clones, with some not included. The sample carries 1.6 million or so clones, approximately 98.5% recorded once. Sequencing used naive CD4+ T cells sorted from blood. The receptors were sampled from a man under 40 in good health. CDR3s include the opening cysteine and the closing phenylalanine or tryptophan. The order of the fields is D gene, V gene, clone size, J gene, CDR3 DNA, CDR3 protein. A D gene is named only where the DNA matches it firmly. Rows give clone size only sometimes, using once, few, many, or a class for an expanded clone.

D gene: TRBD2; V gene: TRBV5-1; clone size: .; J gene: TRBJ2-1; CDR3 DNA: TGCGCCAGCAGCTTGGGACTAGCGGGACACAATGAGCAGTTCTTC; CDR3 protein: CASSLGLAGHNEQFF
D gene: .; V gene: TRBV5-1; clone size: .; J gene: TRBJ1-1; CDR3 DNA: TGCGCCAGCAGCGTCCGGCAGGGGTTGAACACTGAAGCTTTCTTT; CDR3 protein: CASSVRQGLNTEAFF
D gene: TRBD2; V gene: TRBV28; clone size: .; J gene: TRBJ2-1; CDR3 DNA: TGTGCCAGCAGTTCCCCACAGGGACTAGTCCCCTACAATGAGCAGTTCTTC; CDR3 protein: CASSSPQGLVPYNEQFF
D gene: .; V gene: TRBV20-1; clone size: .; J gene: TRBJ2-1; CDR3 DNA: TGCAGTGCTAGCGAGCCCAATGAGCAGTTCTTC; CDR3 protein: CSASEPNEQFF
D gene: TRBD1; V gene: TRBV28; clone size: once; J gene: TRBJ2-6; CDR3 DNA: TGTGCCAGCAAGTCTCGGGCGGGGGACAGGGAAAATGTCCTGACTTTC; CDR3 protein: CASKSRAGDRENVLTF
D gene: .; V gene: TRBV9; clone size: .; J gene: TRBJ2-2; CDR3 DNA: TGTGCCAGCAGCGTTTGGGACCGCCAGATGTACACCGGGGAGCTGTTTTTT; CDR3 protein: CASSVWDRQMYTGELFF
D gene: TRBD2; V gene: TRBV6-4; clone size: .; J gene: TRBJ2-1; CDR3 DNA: TGTGCCAGCAGTGAACGACCGGGACTAGCGGGCGTGCAGCAGTTCTTC; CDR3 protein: CASSERPGLAGVQQFF
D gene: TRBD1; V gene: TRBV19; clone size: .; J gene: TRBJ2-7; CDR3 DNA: TGTGCCAGTAGTAGACAGGGGGCGAGCTCCTACGAGCAGTACTTC; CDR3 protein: CASSRQGASSYEQYF
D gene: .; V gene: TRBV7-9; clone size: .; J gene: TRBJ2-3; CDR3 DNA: TGTGCCAGCAGCTTAGAATTGAGGACAGATACGCAGTATTTT; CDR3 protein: CASSLELRTDTQYF
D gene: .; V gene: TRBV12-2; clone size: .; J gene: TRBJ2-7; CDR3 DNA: TGTGCAAGTCGCTTAGCAGGGGTCTACGAGCAGTACTTC; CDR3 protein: CASRLAGVYEQYF
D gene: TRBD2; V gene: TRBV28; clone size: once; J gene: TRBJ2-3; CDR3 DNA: TGTGCCAGCAGTTTCCCCCGGGGGAGGGCAGATACGCAGTATTTT; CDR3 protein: CASSFPRGRADTQYF
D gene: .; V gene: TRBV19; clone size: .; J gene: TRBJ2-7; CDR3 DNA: TGTGCCAGTAGACGGACCTTCAGGACCTACGAGCAGTACTTC; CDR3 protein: CASRRTFRTYEQYF
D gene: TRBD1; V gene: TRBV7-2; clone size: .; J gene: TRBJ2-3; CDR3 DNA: TGTGCCAGCAGCACTAGACAGGGATCAGATACGCAGTATTTT; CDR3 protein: CASSTRQGSDTQYF
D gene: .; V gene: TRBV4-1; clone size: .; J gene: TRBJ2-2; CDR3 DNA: TGCGCCAGCAGCCGACAGCTACGGTCCGGGGAGCTGTTTTTT; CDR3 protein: CASSRQLRSGELFF
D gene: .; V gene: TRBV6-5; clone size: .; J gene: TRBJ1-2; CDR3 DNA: TGTGCCAGCAGGGACAGCACCCTGACCGGCTATGGCTACACCTTC; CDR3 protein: CASRDSTLTGYGYTF
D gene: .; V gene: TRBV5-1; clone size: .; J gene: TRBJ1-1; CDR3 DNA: TGCGCCAGCAGCTTGGGCAGGGTTAACACTGAAGCTTTCTTT; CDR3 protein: CASSLGRVNTEAFF
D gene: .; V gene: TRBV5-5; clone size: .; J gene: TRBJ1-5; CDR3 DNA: TGTGCCAGCAGCTTGGCCTCGGGGTTGAAGAATCAGCCCCAGCATTTT; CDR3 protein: CASSLASGLKNQPQHF
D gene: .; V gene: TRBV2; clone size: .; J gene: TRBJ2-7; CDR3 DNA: TGTGCCAGCAGTCGTCTAAGCCTGACCTCCTACGAGCAGTACTTC; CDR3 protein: CASSRLSLTSYEQYF
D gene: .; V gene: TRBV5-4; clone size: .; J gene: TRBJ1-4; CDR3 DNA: TGTGCCAGCAGCTTGTGGCAGGGTCAAGGTGTGACTAATGAAAAACTGTTTTTT; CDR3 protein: CASSLWQGQGVTNEKLFF
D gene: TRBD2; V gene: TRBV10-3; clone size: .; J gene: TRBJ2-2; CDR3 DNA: TGTGCCATCAGCCAACCAAACACCAGACTAGGTGTAGCGGGAGGTCACGGGGAGCTGTTTTTT; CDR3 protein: CAISQPNTRLGVAGGHGELFF
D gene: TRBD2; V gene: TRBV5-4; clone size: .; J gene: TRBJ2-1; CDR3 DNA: TGTGCCAGCAGCGGACAGTATAGCGGGAGCTCCTACAATGAGCAGTTCTTC; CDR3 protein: CASSGQYSGSSYNEQFF
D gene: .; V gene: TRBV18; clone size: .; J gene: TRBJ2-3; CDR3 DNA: TGTGCCAGCTCACCACCAGGAACTAGCACAGATACGCAGTATTTT; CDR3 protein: CASSPPGTSTDTQYF
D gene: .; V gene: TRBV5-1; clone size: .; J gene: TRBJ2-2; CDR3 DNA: TGCGCCAGCAGCTTGGGGGTAGGGGAGCTGTTTTTT; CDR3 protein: CASSLGVGELFF
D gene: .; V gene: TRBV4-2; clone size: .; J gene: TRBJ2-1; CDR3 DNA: TGTGCCAGCAGCCAAGATGGCCAGATCAACAATGAGCAGTTCTTC; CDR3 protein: CASSQDGQINNEQFF
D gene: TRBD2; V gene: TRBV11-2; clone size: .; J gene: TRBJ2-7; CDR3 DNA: TGTGCCAGCAGCCTAGGGAACCTGGGACTAGCGGCGTACGAGCAGTACTTC; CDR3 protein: CASSLGNLGLAAYEQYF
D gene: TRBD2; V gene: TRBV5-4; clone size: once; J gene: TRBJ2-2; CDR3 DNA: TGTGCCAGCAGCCAGCGGGAGGGTTTTACCGGGGAGCTGTTTTTT; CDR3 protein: CASSQREGFTGELFF
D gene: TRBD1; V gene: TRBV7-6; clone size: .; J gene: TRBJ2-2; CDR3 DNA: TGTGCCAGCAGCGTCAACAGGGGGAGGGGGGAGCTGTTTTTT; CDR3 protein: CASSVNRGRGELFF
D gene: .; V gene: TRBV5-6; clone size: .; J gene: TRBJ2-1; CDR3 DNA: TGTGCCAGCAGCTATGGAACTAGATTCGATGAGCAGTTCTTC; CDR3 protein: CASSYGTRFDEQFF
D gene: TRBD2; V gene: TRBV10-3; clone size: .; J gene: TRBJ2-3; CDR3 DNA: TGTGCCGCCCGGTCTAGCGGGATCAGCACAGATACGCAGTATTTT; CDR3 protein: CAARSSGISTDTQYF
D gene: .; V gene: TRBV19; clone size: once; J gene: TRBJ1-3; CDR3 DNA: TGTGCCAGTAGGTCTGGAAACACCATATATTTT; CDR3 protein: CASRSGNTIYF
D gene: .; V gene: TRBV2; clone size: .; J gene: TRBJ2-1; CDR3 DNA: TGTGCCAGCTCAGCTGTAAGGGGCTATGAGCAGTTCTTC; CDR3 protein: CASSAVRGYEQFF
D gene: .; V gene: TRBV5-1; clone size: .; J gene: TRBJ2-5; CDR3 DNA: TGCGCCAGCAGCTTCTTAAAGGGCGGTCAAGAGACCCAGTACTTC; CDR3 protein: CASSFLKGGQETQYF
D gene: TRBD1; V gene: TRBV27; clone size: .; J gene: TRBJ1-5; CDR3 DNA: TGTGCCAGCAGCCCCCAGGGGACAGTCAATCAGCCCCAGCATTTT; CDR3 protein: CASSPQGTVNQPQHF
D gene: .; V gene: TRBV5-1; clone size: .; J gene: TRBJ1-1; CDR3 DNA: TGCGCCAGCAGCATACAGACAGGCACTGAAGCTTTCTTT; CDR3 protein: CASSIQTGTEAFF
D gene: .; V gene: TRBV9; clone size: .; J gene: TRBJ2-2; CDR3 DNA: TGTGCCAGCAGCGTAGAGGCAGGGCCTCACACCGGGGAGCTGTTTTTT; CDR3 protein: CASSVEAGPHTGELFF
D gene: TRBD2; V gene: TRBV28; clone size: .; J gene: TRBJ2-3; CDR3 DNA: TGTGCCAGCAGTTTAGTCGGCGGGAGGTTTACAGATACGCAGTATTTT; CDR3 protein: CASSLVGGRFTDTQYF
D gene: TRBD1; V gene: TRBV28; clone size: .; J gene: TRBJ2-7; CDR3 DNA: TGTGCCAGTGAGCCGGGACAGAGCTCCTACGAGCAGTACTTC; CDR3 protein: CASEPGQSSYEQYF
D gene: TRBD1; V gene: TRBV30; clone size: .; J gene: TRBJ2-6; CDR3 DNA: TGTGCCTGGAAGTGGGGACAGATAAGTCCCTCTGGGGCCAACGTCCTGACTTTC; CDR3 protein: CAWKWGQISPSGANVLTF
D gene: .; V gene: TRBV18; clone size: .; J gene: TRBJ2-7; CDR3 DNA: TGTGCCAGCTCACCCCTCTCGGGACATAGCTCCTACGAGCAGTACTTC; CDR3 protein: CASSPLSGHSSYEQYF
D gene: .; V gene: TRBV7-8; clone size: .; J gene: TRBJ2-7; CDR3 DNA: TGTGCCAGCAGCTTCGAACGGCTAAGCTCGAACGAGCAGTACTTC; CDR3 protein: CASSFERLSSNEQYF
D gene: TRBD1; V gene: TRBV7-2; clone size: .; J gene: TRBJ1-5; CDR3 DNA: TGTGCCAGCAGACCCACAGGGGGGGATCAGCCCCAGCATTTT; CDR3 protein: CASRPTGGDQPQHF
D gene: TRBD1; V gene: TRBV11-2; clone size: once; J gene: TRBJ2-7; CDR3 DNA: TGTGCCAGCAGCCGACGGACAGGCTACGAGCAGTACTTC; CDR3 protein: CASSRRTGYEQYF
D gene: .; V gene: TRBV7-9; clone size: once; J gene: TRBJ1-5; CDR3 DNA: TGTGCCAGCAGCTTGATGGGTGGAAGCAATCAGCCCCAGCATTTT; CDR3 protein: CASSLMGGSNQPQHF
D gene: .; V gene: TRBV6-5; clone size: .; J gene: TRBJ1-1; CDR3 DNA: TGTGCCAGCAGTTTTGAGGCACCCCTGAACACTGAAGCTTTCTTT; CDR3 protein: CASSFEAPLNTEAFF
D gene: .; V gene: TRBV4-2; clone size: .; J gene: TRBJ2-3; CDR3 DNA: TGTGCCAGCAGAGTAAGCACCTGGGAGAGCGGGACAGATACGCAGTATTTT; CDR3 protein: CASRVSTWESGTDTQYF
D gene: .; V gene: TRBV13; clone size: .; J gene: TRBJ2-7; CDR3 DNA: TGTGCCAGCAGAATCAAGGGCAGGGGGGACTACGAGCAGTACTTC; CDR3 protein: CASRIKGRGDYEQYF
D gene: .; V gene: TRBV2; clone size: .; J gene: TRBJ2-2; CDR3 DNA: TGTGCCAGCCTGAAAGGGGGGAACACCGGGGAGCTGTTTTTT; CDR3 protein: CASLKGGNTGELFF
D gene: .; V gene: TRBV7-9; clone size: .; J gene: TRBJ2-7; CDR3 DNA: TGTGCCAGCAGCTCACTCGGGGTATCCTACGAGCAGTACTTC; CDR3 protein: CASSSLGVSYEQYF
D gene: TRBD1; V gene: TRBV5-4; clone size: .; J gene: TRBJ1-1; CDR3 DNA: TGTGCCAGCAGCCCATCTGACAGGGAGGGCACTGAAGCTTTCTTT; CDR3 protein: CASSPSDREGTEAFF
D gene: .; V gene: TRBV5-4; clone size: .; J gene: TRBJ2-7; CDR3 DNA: TGTGCCAGCACCGTCGGGGCGGGCGATTCCTACGAGCAGTACTTC; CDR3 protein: CASTVGAGDSYEQYF
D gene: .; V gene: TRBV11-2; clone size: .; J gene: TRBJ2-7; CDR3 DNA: TGTGCCAGCACTCCTAGGCGGACGGGTGAGCAGTACTTC; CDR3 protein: CASTPRRTGEQYF
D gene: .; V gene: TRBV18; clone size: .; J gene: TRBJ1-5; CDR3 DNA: TGTGCCAGCTCAACTCAACCCAGGGATCAGCCCCAGCATTTT; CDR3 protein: CASSTQPRDQPQHF
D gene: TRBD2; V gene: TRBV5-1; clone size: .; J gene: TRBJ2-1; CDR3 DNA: TGCGCCAGCAGCCCGGGCCCTAGCGGGAGCTCCTACAATGAGCAGTTCTTC; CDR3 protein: CASSPGPSGSSYNEQFF
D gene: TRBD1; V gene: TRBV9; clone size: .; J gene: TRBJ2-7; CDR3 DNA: TGTGCCAGCAGCGCAGGAGGACAGGGATACTACGAGCAGTACTTC; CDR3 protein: CASSAGGQGYYEQYF
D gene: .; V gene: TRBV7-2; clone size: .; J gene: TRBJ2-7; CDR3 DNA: TGTGCCAGCAGCTTGTGGCAGGAAAGCGAGCAGTACTTC; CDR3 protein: CASSLWQESEQYF
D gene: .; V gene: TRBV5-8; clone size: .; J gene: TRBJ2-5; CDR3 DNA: TGTGCCAGCAGAAGGAGGGTCCGAGAGACCCAGTACTTC; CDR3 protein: CASRRRVRETQYF
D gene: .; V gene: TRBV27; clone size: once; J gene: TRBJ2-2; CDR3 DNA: TGTGCCAGCAGTTTTCTACGACAGATGAACACCGGGGAGCTGTTTTTT; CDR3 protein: CASSFLRQMNTGELFF
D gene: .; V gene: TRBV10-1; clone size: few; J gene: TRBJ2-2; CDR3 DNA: TGCGCCAGCAGTCCACTCCGGGACGGGGAGCTGTTTTTT; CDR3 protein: CASSPLRDGELFF
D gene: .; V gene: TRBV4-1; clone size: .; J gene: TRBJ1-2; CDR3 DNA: TGCGCCAGCAGCCGCCCCGGAGGGGAGTTTAACTATGGCTACACCTTC; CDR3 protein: CASSRPGGEFNYGYTF